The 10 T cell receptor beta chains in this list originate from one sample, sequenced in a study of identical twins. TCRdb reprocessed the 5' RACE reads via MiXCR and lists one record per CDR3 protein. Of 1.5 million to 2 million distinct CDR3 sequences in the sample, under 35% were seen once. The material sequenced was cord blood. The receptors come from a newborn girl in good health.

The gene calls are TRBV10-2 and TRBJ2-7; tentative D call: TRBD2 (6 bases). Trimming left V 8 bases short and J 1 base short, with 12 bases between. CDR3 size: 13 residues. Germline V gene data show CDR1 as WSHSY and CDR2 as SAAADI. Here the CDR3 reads CASVRDSSYEQYF. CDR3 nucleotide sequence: TGCGCCAGCGTTCGGGACTCTTCCTACGAGCAGTACTTC.

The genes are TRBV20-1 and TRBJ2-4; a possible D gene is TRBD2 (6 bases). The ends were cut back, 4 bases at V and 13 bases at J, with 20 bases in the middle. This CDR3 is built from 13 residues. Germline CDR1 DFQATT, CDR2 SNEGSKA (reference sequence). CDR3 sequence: CSAIGPIPAGQYF. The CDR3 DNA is TGCAGTGCTATCGGGCCCATTCCCGCGGGGCAGTACTTC.

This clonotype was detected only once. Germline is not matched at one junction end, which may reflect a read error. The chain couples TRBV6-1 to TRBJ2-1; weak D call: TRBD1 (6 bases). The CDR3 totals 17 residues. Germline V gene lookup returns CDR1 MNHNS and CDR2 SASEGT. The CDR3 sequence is CASSEAEPGETYSEQFF. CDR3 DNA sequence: TGTGCCAGCAGTGAAGCTGAGCCAGGGGAAACCTACAGTGAGCAGTTCTTC.

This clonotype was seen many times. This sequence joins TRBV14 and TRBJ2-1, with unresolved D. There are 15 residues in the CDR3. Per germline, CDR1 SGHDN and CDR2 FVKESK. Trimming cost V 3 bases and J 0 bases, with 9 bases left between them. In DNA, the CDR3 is TGTGCCAGCAGCCAGCTCGAAAGCTCCTACAATGAGCAGTTCTTC. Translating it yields CASSQLESSYNEQFF.

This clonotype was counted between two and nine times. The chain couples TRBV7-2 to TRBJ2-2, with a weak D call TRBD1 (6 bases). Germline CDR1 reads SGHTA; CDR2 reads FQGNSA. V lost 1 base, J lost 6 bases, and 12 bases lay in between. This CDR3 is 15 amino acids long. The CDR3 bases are TGTGCCAGCAGCTTAGGCTTAGGGGGAGCCGGGGAGCTGTTTTTT. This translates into CASSLGLGGAGELFF.

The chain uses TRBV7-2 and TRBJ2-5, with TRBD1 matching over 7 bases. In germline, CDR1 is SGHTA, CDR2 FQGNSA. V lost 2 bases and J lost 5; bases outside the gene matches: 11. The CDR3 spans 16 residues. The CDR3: CASSLMGTAFGETQYF. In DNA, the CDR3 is TGTGCCAGCAGCTTAATGGGGACAGCCTTCGGGGAGACCCAGTACTTC.

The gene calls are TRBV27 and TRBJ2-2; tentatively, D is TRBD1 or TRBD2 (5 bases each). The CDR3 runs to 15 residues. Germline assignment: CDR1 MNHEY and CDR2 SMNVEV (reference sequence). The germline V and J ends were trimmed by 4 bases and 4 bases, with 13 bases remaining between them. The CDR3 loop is CASSWDARGTGELFF. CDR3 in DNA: TGTGCCAGCAGTTGGGACGCGCGAGGCACCGGGGAGCTGTTTTTT.

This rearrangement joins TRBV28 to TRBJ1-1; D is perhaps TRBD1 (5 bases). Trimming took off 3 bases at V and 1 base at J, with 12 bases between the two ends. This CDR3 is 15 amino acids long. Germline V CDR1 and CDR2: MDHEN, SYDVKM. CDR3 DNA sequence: TGTGCCAGCAGTTTGGTATGGGGGGGGAACACTGAAGCTTTCTTT. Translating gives CASSLVWGGNTEAFF.

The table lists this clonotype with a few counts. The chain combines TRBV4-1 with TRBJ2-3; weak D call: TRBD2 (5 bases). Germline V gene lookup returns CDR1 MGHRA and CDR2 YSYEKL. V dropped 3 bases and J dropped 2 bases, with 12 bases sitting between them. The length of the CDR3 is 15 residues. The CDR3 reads CASSQKVGLTDTQYF. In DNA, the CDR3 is TGCGCCAGCAGCCAGAAGGTCGGACTCACAGATACGCAGTATTTT.

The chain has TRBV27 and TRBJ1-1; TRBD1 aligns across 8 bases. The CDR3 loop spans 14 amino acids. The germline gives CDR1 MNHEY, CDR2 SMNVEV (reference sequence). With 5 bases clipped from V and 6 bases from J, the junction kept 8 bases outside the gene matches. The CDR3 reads CASSPLTGAAEAFF. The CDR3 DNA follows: TGTGCCAGCAGTCCTCTGACAGGGGCCGCTGAAGCTTTCTTT.